This TCR beta chain was sequenced in a study of shared clonotypes between healthy human individuals. Points from the study as a whole: Naive subsets generally had larger estimated richness than memory subsets.

In germline, CDR1 is WNHNN, CDR2 SYGVQD (reference sequence). This CDR3 is 13 amino acids long. With 4 bases removed from V and 7 bases from J, the gap between germline ends came to 14 bases. All donors qualified as healthy HIV-negative adults and had experienced no recent acute infections or vaccinations. This clone turned up a few times. Its antigen remains unknown. The method was immunoSEQ multiplex PCR; TCRdb's version includes in-frame clones alone and lacks a portion of them. The repertoire has around 2.5 million clones, approximately 94% of them found once; the top ten carry more than 0.35%. The gene calls are TRBV10-1 and TRBJ2-7; tentatively, D is TRBD2 (5 bases). This clonotype was sampled from a man between 18 and 35 years old in good health. Some clones in this sample may be carry-over from other donors' samples. Sequences were obtained from naive CD4+ T cells from PBMCs. Subset indicated: CD45RA+ positively selected. In DNA, the CDR3 is TGCGCCAGCAGTGCGGACTTACGAGCGGAGCAGTACTTC. Translating it yields CASSADLRAEQYF.